The source of this T cell receptor (beta chain) is a study of cytomegalovirus exposure and HLA in healthy donors (dated by TCRdb to the late 2010s). About the study as a whole: In an earlier analysis of 550 to 750 of the donors, around 300 Gb of sequence data and 95 million to 130 million unique TCR beta sequences from about 180 million T cells were reported. An early release that covered roughly 600 HLA-typed donors contained approximately 290 gigabases of sequencing data and tens of millions of unique TCR sequences. Of the roughly 400 genotyped donors, 65% to 90% fell in the genetic ancestry cluster associated with self-reported Caucasian donors. The study was designed to test whether signatures of past pathogen exposure could be identified by cataloging public T cell receptors. The study used immunosequencing to profile the T cell repertoires of several hundred subjects and linked those repertoires to cytomegalovirus serostatus. Along with the approximately 700-subject first cohort, a separate validation cohort of over a hundred different subjects was used. To predict cytomegalovirus infection status, the study combined high-throughput TCR immunosequencing, statistical association of individual TCRs with disease status, and machine learning. A later analysis re-examined previously published TCR beta repertoires from just over 650 donors and added high-resolution HLA genotyping to investigate patterns of TCR occurrence. In the later analysis, no new phenotypic data were used to find candidate immune exposures; instead, reliance was placed on TCR beta sequences and their occurrence across donors. An earlier analysis of 500 to 750 of the donors applied high-throughput TCR beta sequencing to assess whether each TCR beta V gene segment acted as functional or pseudogenic. Donor age, sex, ethnicity and CMV serostatus were compiled alongside the repertoire data. Genome-wide SNP genotypes for about 55% of the roughly 670 donors were used in a later genetic analysis, which treated that subset as a discovery cohort. All discovery cohort repertoires had been generated using a single sequencing platform. Both class I and class II loci were covered by HLA typing, at four-digit resolution. The number of donors typed differed by locus, with 629-630 for A, B, C, DRB1 and DQB1, around 560 for DQA1, 600 to 610 for DPA1, and some 440 for DPB1. A handful of DR-DQ haplotypes were handled as single units for association and clustering because linkage in the cohort was strong. Among roughly 370 genotyped donors of the cohort, an average of about 240,000 unique TCR beta nucleotide sequences were sequenced per donor, roughly 20% of them non-productive.

Including cysteine and phenylalanine, the CDR3 has 14 amino acids. Only the CDR3 region is kept as DNA, spanning 42 bases read in frame from base 1. Trimmed from V: 5 bases; trimmed from J: 7 bases; junction bases lacking a gene match: 6. CDR1 and CDR2 (SGHRS, YFSETQ) derive from the germline V gene. The cohort consisted of some 670 healthy bone marrow donors. Cohort members were all nominally healthy when sampled, although unrecorded immune exposures were likely present. The donor was CMV seronegative and belonged to the group of 320 or so seronegative cohort members. Each donor provided a peripheral blood sample, and peripheral blood mononuclear cells were used for TCR beta sequencing. The Qiagen DNeasy Blood Extraction Kit was used to extract genomic DNA from the blood cell samples. The library was obtained by the immunoSEQ multiplex PCR assay. The multiplex PCR relied on a mix of 60 forward primers for TCR Vbeta segments and 13 reverse primers for TCR Jbeta segments. Amplification of the CDR3 region of rearranged TCR beta genes was performed with a multiplex PCR assay on genomic DNA. Amplified TCR beta libraries were sequenced as 87-base-pair reads on the Illumina HiSeq System. As for the authors' bioinformatics: In a later analysis, some 80 million unique TCR beta chains were counted across the approximately 640 repertoires, and approximately 11 million of these chains were shared by at least two donors. To remove PCR and sequencing errors, raw reads were error-corrected and collapsed into unique sequences using a nearest-neighbor algorithm that merged closely related sequences. V, D and J gene segments were assigned by aligning CDR3 sequences to IMGT reference sequences. For a sequence to be retained, a match of at least six nucleotides was required to both a V gene segment and a J gene segment. A rearrangement was called productive if the CDR3 had no stop codons and remained in frame with V and J, and every other rearrangement was called non-productive. Following IMGT convention, CDR3 was defined as the stretch from the second conserved V-encoded cysteine up to the conserved J-encoded phenylalanine. The earlier analysis of roughly 590 of the donors excluded any sequence lacking an unambiguous match to a single V gene segment. In an earlier analysis of approximately 590 of the donors, a V segment was called functional when productive rearrangements were above 56.7%, and segregating when the standard deviation between donors exceeded 5%. A statistical classification framework was built to diagnose cytomegalovirus status from the catalog of TCR beta chain sequences. In a later analysis, TCR nucleotide sequences were compared against IMGT/GENE-DB human TR gene sequences so that V and J genes could be assigned. In a later analysis, CDR3 sequences and most-parsimonious VDJ recombination scenarios were assigned using the TCRdist pipeline. In a later analysis, every TCR beta chain was defined by the combination of its CDR3 amino acid sequence and its V-gene family, and reads without a unique V-gene family were dropped. A later analysis removed several hundred highly shared, low-generation-probability nucleotide sequences to deal with suspected cross-contamination and a sequencing artifact. In a later analysis, a clonal expansion index was calculated for each public chain from normalized within-repertoire ranks of inferred template counts. Generation probabilities in a later analysis came from a VDJ recombination model fitted to out-of-frame rearrangements, and those results were checked against IGoR. A later analysis scored TCR-TCR, TCR-HLA and TCR-CMV co-occurrence with hypergeometric tests, applying a repertoire-size bias correction to TCR pairs. To estimate false discovery rates, a later analysis permuted the HLA or CMV assignments 20 times. A later analysis grouped co-occurring TCRs with DBSCAN, adding TCRdist sequence similarity when clustering within HLA-allele-positive subsets. For co-occurrence clustering, repertoires with fewer than 30,000 or more than 120,000 public chains were excluded, along with roughly 5 repertoires with anomalous nucleotide sharing. This immuneACCESS table, as held by TCRdb, lists in-frame sequences with V and J called but not all clones. Of the missing ones, under half trace to an unresolved V gene in checked studies; the others have no known cause. From that table come the V and J calls and clone size; the DNA was used to work out D and trimming. Across this sample there are around 120,000 clones, with over 60% seen only once. The ten largest clonotypes hold over 5.5% of the sample.

About this clone itself: Its antigen is still unknown. Base qualities are not provided; no much larger clone lies one nucleotide away.

The study at large found these results: Most CMV-associated TCR beta chains appeared to be HLA-restricted in a later analysis, and the HLA associations seemed to be driven largely by CMV exposure. The 87-base-pair reads could not distinguish some IMGT-functional V segments, including TRBV6-2 and TRBV6-3, so those segments were excluded. A further reported finding was that TCR beta sequences accurately predicted the HLA-A and HLA-B alleles for most subjects in the first cohort. A few of the identified cytomegalovirus-associated TCR beta chains were confirmed in vitro to be specific for cytomegalovirus antigens. V-gene and J-gene trimming of TCR beta chains was associated with a missense DCLRE1C variant in a later genetic analysis, and the association was replicated in an independent cohort. A group of highly shared sequence variants was considered likely to be a technical artifact of the sequencing pipeline. The only immune exposure information available for the cohort was CMV serostatus. In an earlier analysis of fewer than 700 of the donors, most TCR beta V segments appeared in productive rearrangements about 87% or about 30% of the time, broadly matching IMGT annotations. Compared with equally common non-associated chains, HLA-associated TCR beta chains in a later analysis were more clonally expanded and had lower generation probabilities. Because counts were too low, roughly 18 rarely observed V segments, including chromosome 9 orphons, were left out of the earlier analysis of roughly 600 of the donors. The classifier was reported to diagnose cytomegalovirus status with high specificity and sensitivity in both the original cohort and the validation cohort. Specific HLA alleles were associated with 15,000 to 20,000 TCR beta sequences at a false discovery rate of 0.05 in a later analysis. In a later analysis, several top co-occurrence clusters were reported to appear linked to parvovirus B19, influenza, CMV and Epstein-Barr virus. Linkage disequilibrium might explain the correlated functional status among segregating V segments, but an unknown experimental factor could not be ruled out. In a later analysis, TCR association rates were found to vary across HLA loci, with the most associated TCRs seen for DRB1 alleles and the fewest for HLA-C alleles. Roughly uniform sequencing depth across donors was assumed in presence/absence analyses, although this assumption may not hold. In the study, some 180 TCR beta chains were listed as associated with cytomegalovirus. Because HLA typing was unavailable for some donors at each locus, only the typed subset was used in association tests. A later genetic analysis reported fewer N-insertions in productive TCRs among donors in an Asian-associated ancestry cluster than the roughly 640-donor mean. When HLA alleles, especially DR and DQ, strongly co-occurred, attributing TCR associations to individual alleles was difficult. While some public TCRs were present in many individuals, most TCR sequences turned up only very rarely across donors. In this cohort, only TCR beta chains were sequenced, and detectable features were limited by the absence of alpha or paired-chain data. It was suggested by the authors that the approach could potentially be generalized to other disease states and immunological phenotypes.

This receptor was obtained from a woman between 40 and 55 years old in good health and CMV-seronegative. The chain couples TRBV5-1 to TRBJ2-2, and 9 bases in between align with TRBD1. Material: PBMCs. The bases are TGCGCCAGCAGATTACAGGGGGCGCTCGGGGAGCTGTTTTTT. Its product reads: CASRLQGALGELFF.